These T cell receptor beta chains were read from a single sample in a study of blood T cells in healthy people across ages. From the 5' RACE reads, TCRdb called clonotypes with MiXCR, one entry per CDR3 protein. The sample consists of 780,000 or so distinct CDR3 sequences, roughly 53% of them appearing once. What was sequenced was blood. The receptors were sampled from a man older than 75 in good health. Both conserved end residues are part of each CDR3. Each record gives: J gene, V gene, clone size, CDR3 length, CDR3 protein. Size is omitted from some rows. Given values are once, few, many or a class for expanded clones.

j_gene: TRBJ1-1
v_gene: TRBV13
abundance: .
len: 14
CDR3aa: CASSQTGGNTEAFF

j_gene: TRBJ2-7
v_gene: TRBV7-2
abundance: many
len: 17
CDR3aa: CASSSPRPGQSIYEQYF

j_gene: TRBJ1-5
v_gene: TRBV21-1
abundance: .
len: 17
CDR3aa: CASSKGSGQGANQPQHF

j_gene: TRBJ2-3
v_gene: TRBV7-2
abundance: few
len: 15
CDR3aa: CASSPIRSQHRYAYF

j_gene: TRBJ1-4
v_gene: TRBV20-1
abundance: .
len: 13
CDR3aa: CSAETSGSEKLFF

j_gene: TRBJ2-7
v_gene: TRBV12-3/TRBV12-4
abundance: few
len: 14
CDR3aa: CASSLATGGDEQYF

j_gene: TRBJ2-5
v_gene: TRBV6-6
abundance: few
len: 16
CDR3aa: CASSYGRQGRGETQYF

j_gene: TRBJ1-5
v_gene: TRBV7-2
abundance: .
len: 15
CDR3aa: CASSLERGSNQPQHF

j_gene: TRBJ1-4
v_gene: TRBV7-9
abundance: once
len: 14
CDR3aa: CASSLHGGVEKLFF

j_gene: TRBJ1-2
v_gene: TRBV18
abundance: .
len: 14
CDR3aa: CASSPLGQPYGYTF

j_gene: TRBJ2-1
v_gene: TRBV12-3/TRBV12-4
abundance: few
len: 15
CDR3aa: CASTAGQGACNEQFF